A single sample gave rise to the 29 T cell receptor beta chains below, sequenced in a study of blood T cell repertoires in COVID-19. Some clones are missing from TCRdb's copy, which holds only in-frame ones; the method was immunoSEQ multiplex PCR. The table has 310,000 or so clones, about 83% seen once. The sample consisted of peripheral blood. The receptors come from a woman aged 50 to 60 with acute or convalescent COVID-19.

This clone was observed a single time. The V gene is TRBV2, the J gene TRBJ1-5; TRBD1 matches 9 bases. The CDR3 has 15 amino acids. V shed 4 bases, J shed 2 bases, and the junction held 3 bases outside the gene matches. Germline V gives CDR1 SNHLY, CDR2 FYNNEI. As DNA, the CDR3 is TGTGCCAGCAGTGGGCGGACAGGGGGCAATCAGCCCCAGCATTTT. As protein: CASSGRTGGNQPQHF. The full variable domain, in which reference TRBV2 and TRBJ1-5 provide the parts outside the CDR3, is EPEVTQTPSHQVTQMGQEVILRCVPISNHLYFYWYRQILGQKVEFLVSFYNNEISEKSEIFDDQFSVERPDGSNFTLKIRSTKLEDSAMYFCASSGRTGGNQPQHFGDGTRLSIL.

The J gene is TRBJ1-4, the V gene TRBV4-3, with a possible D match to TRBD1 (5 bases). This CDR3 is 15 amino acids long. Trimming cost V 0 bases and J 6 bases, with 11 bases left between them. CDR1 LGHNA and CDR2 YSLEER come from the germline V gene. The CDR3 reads CASSQDPQGDEKLFF. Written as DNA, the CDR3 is TGCGCCAGCAGCCAAGATCCTCAGGGTGATGAAAAACTGTTTTTT.

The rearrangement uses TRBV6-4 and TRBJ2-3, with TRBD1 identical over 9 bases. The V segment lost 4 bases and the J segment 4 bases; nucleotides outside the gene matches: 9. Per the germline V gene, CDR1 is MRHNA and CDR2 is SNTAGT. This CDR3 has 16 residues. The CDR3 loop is CASSADRGASPDTQYF. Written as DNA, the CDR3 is TGTGCCAGCAGTGCGGACAGGGGAGCCTCCCCAGATACGCAGTATTTT.

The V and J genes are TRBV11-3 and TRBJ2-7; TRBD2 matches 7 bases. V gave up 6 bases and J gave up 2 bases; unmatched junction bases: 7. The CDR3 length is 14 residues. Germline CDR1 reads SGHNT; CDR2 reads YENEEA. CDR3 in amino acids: CASSSSSGAYEQYF. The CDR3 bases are TGTGCCAGCAGTTCTTCTAGCGGAGCCTACGAGCAGTACTTC.

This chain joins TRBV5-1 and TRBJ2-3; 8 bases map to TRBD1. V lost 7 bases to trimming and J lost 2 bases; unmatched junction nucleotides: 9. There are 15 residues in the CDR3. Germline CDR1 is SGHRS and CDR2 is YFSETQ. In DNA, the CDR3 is TGCGCCAGCCGGCCTCGGACAGGGAACACAGATACGCAGTATTTT. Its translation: CASRPRTGNTDTQYF.

The CDR3 sequence: CASSLTPLVTRYNEQFF. CDR3 nucleotide sequence: TGTGCCAGCAGCTTAACACCGCTAGTTACTAGATACAATGAGCAGTTCTTC. V usage is TRBV7-3 and J usage is TRBJ2-1, with TRBD2 as a possible D gene (5 bases). The V end lost 0 bases, the J end lost 4 bases, and 16 bases lay between the germline ends. CDR1 is SGHTA, CDR2 FQGTGA, per germline. CDR3 size: 17 residues.

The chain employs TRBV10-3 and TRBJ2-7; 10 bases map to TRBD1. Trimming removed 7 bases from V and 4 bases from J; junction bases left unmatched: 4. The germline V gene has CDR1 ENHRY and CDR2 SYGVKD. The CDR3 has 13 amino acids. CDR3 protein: CAITMDRGYEQYF. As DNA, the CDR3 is TGTGCCATCACTATGGACAGGGGGTACGAGCAGTACTTC.

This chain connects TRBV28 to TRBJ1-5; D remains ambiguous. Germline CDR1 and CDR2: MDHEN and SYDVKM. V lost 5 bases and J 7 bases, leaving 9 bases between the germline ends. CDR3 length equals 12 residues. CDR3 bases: TGTGCCAGCAGTCCCCAGTGGCAGCCCCAGCATTTT. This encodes CASSPQWQPQHF. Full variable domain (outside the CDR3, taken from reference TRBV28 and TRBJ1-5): DVKVTQSSRYLVKRTGEKVFLECVQDMDHENMFWYRQDPGLGLRLIYFSYDVKMKEKGDIPEGYSVSREKKERFSLILESASTNQTSMYLCASSPQWQPQHFGDGTRLSIL.

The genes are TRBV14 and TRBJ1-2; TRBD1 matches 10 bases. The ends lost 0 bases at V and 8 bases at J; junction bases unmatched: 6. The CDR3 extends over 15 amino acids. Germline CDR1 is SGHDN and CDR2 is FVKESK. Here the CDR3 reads CASSQERQGARGYTF. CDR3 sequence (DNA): TGTGCCAGCAGCCAAGAAAGACAGGGGGCGCGAGGCTACACCTTC. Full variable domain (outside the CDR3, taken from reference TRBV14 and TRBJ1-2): EAGVTQFPSHSVIEKGQTVTLRCDPISGHDNLYWYRRVMGKEIKFLLHFVKESKQDESGMPNNRFLAERTGGTYSTLKVQPAELEDSGVYFCASSQERQGARGYTFGSGTRLTVV.

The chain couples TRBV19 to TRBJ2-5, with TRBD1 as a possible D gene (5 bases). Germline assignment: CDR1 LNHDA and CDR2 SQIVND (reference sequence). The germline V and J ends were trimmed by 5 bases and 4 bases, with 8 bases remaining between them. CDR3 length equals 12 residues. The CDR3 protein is CASSVQGETQYF. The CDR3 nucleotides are TGTGCCAGTAGTGTGCAGGGAGAGACCCAGTACTTC.

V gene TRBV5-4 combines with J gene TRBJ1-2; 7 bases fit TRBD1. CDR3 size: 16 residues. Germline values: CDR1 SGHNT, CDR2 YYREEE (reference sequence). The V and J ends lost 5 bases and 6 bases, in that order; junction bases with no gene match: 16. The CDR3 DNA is TGTGCCAGCAGAACGTACGGACAGGCGCTAAGTAATGGCTACACCTTC. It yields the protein CASRTYGQALSNGYTF.

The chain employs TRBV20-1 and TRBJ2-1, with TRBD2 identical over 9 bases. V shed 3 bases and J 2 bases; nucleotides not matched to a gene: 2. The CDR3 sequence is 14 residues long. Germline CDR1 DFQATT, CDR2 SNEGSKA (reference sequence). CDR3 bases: TGCAGTGCTAGTCGCGGGAGGGCCTACAATGAGCAGTTCTTC. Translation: CSASRGRAYNEQFF.

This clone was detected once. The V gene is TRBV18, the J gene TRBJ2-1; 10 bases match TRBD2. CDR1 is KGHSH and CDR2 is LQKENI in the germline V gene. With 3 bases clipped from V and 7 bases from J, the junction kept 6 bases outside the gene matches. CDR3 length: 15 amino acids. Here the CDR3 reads CASSPSSGSYNEQFF. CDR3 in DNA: TGTGCCAGCTCACCCTCTAGCGGGAGCTATAATGAGCAGTTCTTC. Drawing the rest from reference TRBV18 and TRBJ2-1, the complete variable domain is NAGVMQNPRHLVRRRGQEARLRCSPMKGHSHVYWYRQLPEEGLKFMVYLQKENIIDESGMPKERFSAEFPKEGPSILRIQQVVRGDSAAYFCASSPSSGSYNEQFFGPGTRLTVL.

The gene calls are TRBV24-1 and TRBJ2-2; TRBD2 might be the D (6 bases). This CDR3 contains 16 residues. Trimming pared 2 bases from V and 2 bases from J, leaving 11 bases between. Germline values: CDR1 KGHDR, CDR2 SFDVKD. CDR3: CATSDSGLGNTGELFF. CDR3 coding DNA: TGTGCCACCAGTGATTCGGGACTCGGTAACACCGGGGAGCTGTTTTTT.

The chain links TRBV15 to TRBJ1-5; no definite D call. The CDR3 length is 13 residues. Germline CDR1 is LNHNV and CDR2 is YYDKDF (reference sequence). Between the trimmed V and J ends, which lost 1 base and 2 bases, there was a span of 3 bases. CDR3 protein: CATSRGGNQPQHF. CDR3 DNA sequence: TGTGCCACCAGCAGAGGAGGCAATCAGCCCCAGCATTTT.

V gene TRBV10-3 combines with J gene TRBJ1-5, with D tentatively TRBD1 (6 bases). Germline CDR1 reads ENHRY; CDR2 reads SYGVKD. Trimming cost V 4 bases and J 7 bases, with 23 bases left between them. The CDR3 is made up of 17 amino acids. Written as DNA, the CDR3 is TGTGCCATCAGTGGGGCACCCGGGACAAGAGACGACCAGCCCCAGCATTTT. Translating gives CAISGAPGTRDDQPQHF.

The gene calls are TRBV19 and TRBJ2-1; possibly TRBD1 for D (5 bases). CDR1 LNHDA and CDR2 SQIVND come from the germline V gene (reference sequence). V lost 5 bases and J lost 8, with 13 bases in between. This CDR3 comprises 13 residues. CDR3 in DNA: TGTGCCAGTAGTCCACAGGTAGGCGATGAGCAGTTCTTC. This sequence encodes CASSPQVGDEQFF.

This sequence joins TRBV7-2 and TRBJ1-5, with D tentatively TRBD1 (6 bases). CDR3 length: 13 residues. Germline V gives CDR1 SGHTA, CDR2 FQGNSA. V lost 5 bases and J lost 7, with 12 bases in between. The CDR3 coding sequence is TGTGCCAGCAGCCCCAGGGGTTGGCAGCCCCAGCATTTT. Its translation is CASSPRGWQPQHF.

CDR3 sequence reads: CASSLRQGDSYSYEQYF. The DNA for the CDR3 is TGTGCCAGCAGTTTACGTCAGGGGGATTCTTATTCCTACGAGCAGTACTTC. The chain employs TRBV27 and TRBJ2-7; 7 bases align to TRBD1. Per germline, CDR1 MNHEY and CDR2 SMNVEV (reference sequence). Germline trimming cut 2 bases from V and 1 base from J; bases unmatched to any gene: 11. This CDR3 is 17 amino acids long.

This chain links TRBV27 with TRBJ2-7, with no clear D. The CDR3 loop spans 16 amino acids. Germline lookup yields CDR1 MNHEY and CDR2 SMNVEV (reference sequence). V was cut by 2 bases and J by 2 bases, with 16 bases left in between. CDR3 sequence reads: CASSLLAEKPTYEQYF. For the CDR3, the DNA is TGTGCCAGCAGTTTACTTGCGGAAAAACCTACCTACGAGCAGTACTTC.

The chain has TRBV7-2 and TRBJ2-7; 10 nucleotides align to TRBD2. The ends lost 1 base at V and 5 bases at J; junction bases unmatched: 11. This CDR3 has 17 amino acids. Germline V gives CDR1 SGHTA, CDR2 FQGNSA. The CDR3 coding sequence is TGTGCCAGCAGCTTAGTGGGGAGCGGGAGGGCCGGAAACGAGCAGTACTTC. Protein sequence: CASSLVGSGRAGNEQYF.

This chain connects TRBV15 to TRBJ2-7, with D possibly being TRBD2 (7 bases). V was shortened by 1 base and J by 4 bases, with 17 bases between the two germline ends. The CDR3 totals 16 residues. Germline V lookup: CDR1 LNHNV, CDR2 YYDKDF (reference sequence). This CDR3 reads CATSRVTGGFVYEQYF. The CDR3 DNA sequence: TGTGCCACCAGCAGAGTTACGGGGGGCTTTGTGTACGAGCAGTACTTC.

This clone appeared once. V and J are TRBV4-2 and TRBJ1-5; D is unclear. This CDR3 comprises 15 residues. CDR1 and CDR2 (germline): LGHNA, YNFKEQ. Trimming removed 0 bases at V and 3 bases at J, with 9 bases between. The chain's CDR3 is CASSQDLSLNQPQHF. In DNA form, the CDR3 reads TGTGCCAGCAGCCAAGATCTCAGTCTCAATCAGCCCCAGCATTTT.

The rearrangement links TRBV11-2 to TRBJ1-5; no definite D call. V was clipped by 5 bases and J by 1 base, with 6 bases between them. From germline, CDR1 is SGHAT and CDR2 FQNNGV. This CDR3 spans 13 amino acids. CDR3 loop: CASSPLSNQPQHF. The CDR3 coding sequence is TGTGCCAGCAGCCCCCTCAGCAATCAGCCCCAGCATTTT.

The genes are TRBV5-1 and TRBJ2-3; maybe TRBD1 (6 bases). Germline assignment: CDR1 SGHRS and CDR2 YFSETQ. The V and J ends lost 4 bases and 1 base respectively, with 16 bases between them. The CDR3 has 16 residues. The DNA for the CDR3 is TGCGCCAGCAGCCCTGGTCTGGGGGCTGGCACAGATACGCAGTATTTT. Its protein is CASSPGLGAGTDTQYF. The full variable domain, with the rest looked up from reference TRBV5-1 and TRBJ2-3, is KAGVTQTPRYLIKTRGQQVTLSCSPISGHRSVSWYQQTPGQGLQFLFEYFSETQRNKGNFPGRFSGRQFSNSRSEMNVSTLELGDSALYLCASSPGLGAGTDTQYFGPGTRLTVL.

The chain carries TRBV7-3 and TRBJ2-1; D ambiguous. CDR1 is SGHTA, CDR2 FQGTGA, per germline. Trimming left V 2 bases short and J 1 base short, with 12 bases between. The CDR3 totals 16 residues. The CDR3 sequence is CASSLSVGRSYNEQFF. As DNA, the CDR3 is TGTGCCAGCAGCTTATCCGTTGGGCGATCCTACAATGAGCAGTTCTTC.

The CDR3 protein is CASITDNTDTQYF. As DNA, the CDR3 is TGTGCCAGCATTACGGACAACACAGATACGCAGTATTTT. The genes are TRBV6-6 and TRBJ2-3; TRBD1 might be the D (5 bases). This CDR3 comprises 13 residues. V lost 7 bases to trimming and J lost 2 bases, with 10 bases between them. CDR1 is MNHNY and CDR2 is SVGAGI in the germline V gene (reference sequence).

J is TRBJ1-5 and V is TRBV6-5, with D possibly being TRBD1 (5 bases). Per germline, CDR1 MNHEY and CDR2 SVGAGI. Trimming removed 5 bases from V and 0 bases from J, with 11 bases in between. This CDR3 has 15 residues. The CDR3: CASSPRQYSNQPQHF. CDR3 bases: TGTGCCAGCAGTCCCCGACAGTATAGCAATCAGCCCCAGCATTTT.

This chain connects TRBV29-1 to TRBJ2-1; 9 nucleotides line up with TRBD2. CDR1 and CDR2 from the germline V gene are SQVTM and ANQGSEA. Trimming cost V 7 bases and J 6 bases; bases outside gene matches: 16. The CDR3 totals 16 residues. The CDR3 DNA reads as TGCAGCGCCGATAGGGTAGCGGGGGCCCTTGGCAATGAGCAGTTCTTC. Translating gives CSADRVAGALGNEQFF.